Listed below are T cell receptor beta chains from one sample, sequenced in a study of T cells in Graves' hyperthyroidism and ophthalmopathy. TCRdb called the multiplex PCR reads again in MiXCR, with one record for every CDR3 protein. The sample holds a few hundred thousand distinct CDR3 sequences, around 46% seen once. The sequenced sample was peripheral blood or thyroid tissue (not recorded which). The receptors come from a woman aged 18 to 35 with Graves' hyperthyroidism. Each CDR3 is given with its conserved first and last residue. A D gene is named only where the DNA matches it firmly. Some rows mark clone size as missing; the rest say once, few, many or name a class of expanded clone.

v_call,clone_size,j_call,d_call,cdr3_nt,cdr3_aa
TRBV2,NA,TRBJ2-1,NA,TGTGCCAGCGACCGGGAGAGGAATGAGCAGTTCTTC,CASDRERNEQFF
TRBV6-1,many,TRBJ1-1,NA,TGTGCCAGCAGTGCCGGGGTGAACGCTTTCTTT,CASSAGVNAFF
TRBV15,NA,TRBJ1-2,NA,TGTGCCACCCATCGGGGAAACACCGGGGCTGGCTACACCTTC,CATHRGNTGAGYTF
TRBV12-3/TRBV12-4,many,TRBJ1-3,NA,TGTGCCAGCAGCGGTAGGACCATATATTTT,CASSGRTIYF
TRBV5-5,many,TRBJ2-7,NA,TGTGCCAGCAGCTTGGTTAGCTCCTACGAGCAGTACTTC,CASSLVSSYEQYF
TRBV7-9,NA,TRBJ1-6,NA,TGTGCCAGCAGCGATGAGGGCGGCGGGAATTCACCCCTCCACTTT,CASSDEGGGNSPLHF
TRBV24-1,once,TRBJ2-2,TRBD2,TGTGCCACTTTAGTAGCGGGAAAGTGGGAGCTGTTTTTT,CATLVAGKWELFF
TRBV6-6,many,TRBJ2-7,NA,TGTGCCAGCAGGACTACAGGGAACGAGCAGTACTTC,CASRTTGNEQYF
TRBV12-3/TRBV12-4,once,TRBJ2-2,TRBD1,TGTGCCAGCAGTTCGAGCCGGACAGGGAACGGCGGGGAGCTGTTTTTT,CASSSSRTGNGGELFF
TRBV4-2,NA,TRBJ1-4,NA,TGTGCCAGCAGCCCCCGACAGGCCACAACTAATGAAAAACTGTTTTTT,CASSPRQATTNEKLFF
TRBV7-3,NA,TRBJ2-5,TRBD1,TGCGCCAGCAGCCAAGATTGGACAGGGATGGAGACCCAGTACTTC,CASSQDWTGMETQYF
TRBV29-1,NA,TRBJ2-2,NA,TGCAGCGTTGAGAGGGGGTGTCCCGGGGAGCTGTTTTTT,CSVERGCPGELFF
TRBV2,NA,TRBJ1-5,TRBD1,TGTGCCAGCAGTGGTGAGACAGGGAGACAGCATTTT,CASSGETGRQHF
TRBV20-1,NA,TRBJ2-5,TRBD2,TGCAGTACTAGGGCGGGGGATCAGCCCCAGTACTTC,CSTRAGDQPQYF
TRBV30,NA,TRBJ1-4,NA,TGTGCCTGGAGTGTACACCGCCGGGGGCTGTTTTTT,CAWSVHRRGLFF
TRBV5-1,many,TRBJ1-5,NA,TGCGCCAGCAGCTTGGCTCCCTTACAGAGCAATCAGCCCCAGCATTTT,CASSLAPLQSNQPQHF
TRBV4-3,NA,TRBJ1-3,NA,TGCGCCAGCAGCCTCCAACGGGCGACTGGAAACACCATATATTTT,CASSLQRATGNTIYF
TRBV7-9,NA,TRBJ1-3,TRBD1,TGTGCCAGCAGCTTGGTAGGGACAGGGGCTGGAAACACCATATATTTT,CASSLVGTGAGNTIYF
TRBV20-1,once,TRBJ1-5,NA,TGCAGTGCTAGCCCTGGGTCCGGGGGCGGCAATCAGCATTTT,CSASPGSGGGNQHF
TRBV6-6,once,TRBJ1-6,TRBD1,TGTGCCAGCAGTATACGGACAGGGATAGGTTCACCCCTCCACTTT,CASSIRTGIGSPLHF
TRBV20-1,NA,TRBJ2-7,TRBD2,TGCAGTGCTAGGGGGACTAGCGGGGGGGGCTACGAGCAGTACTTC,CSARGTSGGGYEQYF
TRBV20-1,many,TRBJ1-2,TRBD1,TGCAGTGCTAGCCTTCCGACAGGGGGCTATGGCTACACCTTC,CSASLPTGGYGYTF
TRBV19,NA,TRBJ2-3,NA,TGTGCCAGTAGTATCGAGACAAGCACAGATACGCAGTATTTT,CASSIETSTDTQYF
TRBV27,many,TRBJ2-7,NA,TGTGCCAGCAGGGAAGGGGAAGGGTACGAGCAGTACTTC,CASREGEGYEQYF
TRBV19,many,TRBJ2-7,NA,TGTGCCAGTAGTATGGCGCAGGGTAACTCCTACGAGCAGTACTTC,CASSMAQGNSYEQYF
TRBV2,many,TRBJ2-7,NA,TGTGCCAGCAGTGGTCCAGGGGTACTTCGCGACCACTACGAGCAGTACTTC,CASSGPGVLRDHYEQYF
TRBV12-5,NA,TRBJ2-6,TRBD2,TGTGCTAGTGGTTTGGTACCCCCCCCGGCGGGAGGGCCTGTGGCTGGGGCCAACGTCCTGACTTTC,CASGLVPPPAGGPVAGANVLTF
TRBV29-1,NA,TRBJ2-6,NA,TGCAGCGTTGAAGATGGGATGAGCTCTGGGGCCAACGTCCTGACTTTC,CSVEDGMSSGANVLTF